Following are 20 T cell receptor beta chains from one sample sequenced in a study of control samples from healthy donors and cancer patients (dated by TCRdb to the early 2020s). Receptor amplification or capture employed the immunoSEQ multiplex PCR assay. TCRdb mirrors the immuneACCESS table, restricted to in-frame sequences. Some clones are absent from its copies; in checked studies, under half trace to an unresolved V gene, and the reason for the others is unknown. The sample table lists about 92,000 clones, roughly four fifths of them with a count of one. Around a tenth of the sample lies in the top ten. The specimen sequenced was blood. The receptor set was obtained from a woman aged 55-69 years in good health.

V is TRBV9 and J is TRBJ1-2, with no clear D. In germline, CDR1 is SGDLS, CDR2 YYNGEE. V was shortened by 0 bases and J by 4 bases, with 13 bases between the two germline ends. The CDR3 spans 15 residues. The CDR3 sequence is CASSVGSSTSYGYTF. As DNA, the CDR3 is TGTGCCAGCAGCGTAGGGTCAAGTACTAGCTATGGCTACACCTTC.

The V gene is TRBV19, the J gene TRBJ1-4; D might be TRBD1 (5 bases). Germline V gene data show CDR1 as LNHDA and CDR2 as SQIVND (reference sequence). Trimming took 5 bases from V and 4 from J, leaving 14 bases between them. The CDR3 length is 15 residues. The CDR3 region is CASSVGDAVNEKLFF. The CDR3 nucleotides read TGTGCCAGTAGTGTGGGGGACGCAGTTAATGAAAAACTGTTTTTT.

V usage is TRBV28 and J usage is TRBJ1-3; no firm D call. V lost 6 bases and J 2 bases, leaving 5 bases between the germline ends. This CDR3 spans 12 amino acids. The germline V gene encodes CDR1 MDHEN and CDR2 SYDVKM. The CDR3 DNA reads TGTGCCAGCAGGCCCACTGGAAACACCATATATTTT. This sequence encodes CASRPTGNTIYF.

The rearrangement uses TRBV6-6 and TRBJ2-3; D not resolved. The germline gives CDR1 MNHNY, CDR2 SVGAGI (reference sequence). The V and J ends lost 6 bases and 3 bases respectively, with 7 bases between them. This CDR3 contains 12 residues. CDR3 DNA: TGTGCCAGCAGCCCATCGACAGATACGCAGTATTTT. Its protein is CASSPSTDTQYF.

V usage is TRBV6-5 and J usage is TRBJ1-5, with D uncertain. V shed 10 bases and J shed 4 bases, with 14 bases lying between them. This CDR3 region has 13 residues. CDR1 is MNHEY, CDR2 SVGAGI, per germline. Here the CDR3 reads CATSTPGNQPQHF. The DNA for the CDR3 is TGTGCCACCTCCACCCCCGGGAATCAGCCCCAGCATTTT.

This clone was counted once. CDR3 residues: CASSLQGARETQYF. The CDR3 DNA reads as TGCGCCAGCAGCCTACAGGGGGCGCGGGAGACCCAGTACTTC. The chain employs TRBV4-1 and TRBJ2-5; 9 nucleotides line up with TRBD1. Germline V gene sequence: CDR1 MGHRA, CDR2 YSYEKL. This CDR3 region has 14 residues. J gave up 5 bases and V 4 bases, and 5 bases lay outside the gene matches.

J is TRBJ2-1 and V is TRBV6-2 or TRBV6-3; TRBD2 is a possible D gene (7 bases). The V gene's germline CDR1 is MNHEY and CDR2 SVGEGT. Trimming stripped 5 bases from V and 4 bases from J, with 18 bases between. The CDR3 has 16 residues. CDR3 DNA sequence: TGTGCCAGCAGTCTTGCCTCGGGGGGCCTATACAATGAGCAGTTCTTC. Its translation: CASSLASGGLYNEQFF.

The chain carries TRBV2 and TRBJ2-7, with D possibly matching TRBD2 (5 bases). Germline CDR1 is SNHLY and CDR2 is FYNNEI. V was clipped by 2 bases and J by 4 bases, with 12 bases between them. This CDR3 has 14 amino acids. CDR3 protein: CASSEMVLAYEQYF. CDR3 in DNA: TGTGCCAGCAGTGAAATGGTGCTAGCTTACGAGCAGTACTTC.

This sequence joins TRBV4-3 and TRBJ2-1; TRBD2 matches at 10 bases. Germline CDR1 reads LGHNA; CDR2 reads YSLEER. The V and J ends lost 3 bases and 6 bases, in that order; junction bases with no gene match: 11. CDR3 size: 17 residues. The CDR3: CASSQREGLAGVNEQFF. The CDR3 nucleotides are TGCGCCAGCAGCCAGAGGGAAGGGCTAGCGGGGGTCAATGAGCAGTTCTTC.

The chain couples TRBV4-3 to TRBJ1-3, with 7 bases that match TRBD1. The CDR3 length is 20 residues. Trimming removed 1 base from V and 0 bases from J; junction bases left unmatched: 15. Germline CDR1 LGHNA, CDR2 YSLEER. The CDR3 loop is CASSQAATLQGSDSGNTIYF. CDR3 coding DNA: TGCGCCAGCAGCCAAGCCGCGACCCTACAGGGGTCGGACTCTGGAAACACCATATATTTT.

The CDR3 region is CASSLVGWNTEAFF. The DNA of the CDR3 is TGTGCCAGCAGCTTAGTAGGTTGGAACACTGAAGCTTTCTTT. The rearrangement uses TRBV7-6 and TRBJ1-1; D is undetermined. Germline V gives CDR1 SGHVS, CDR2 FNYEAQ. V was shortened by 1 base and J by 1 base, with 7 bases between the two germline ends. This CDR3 is built from 14 residues.

Many counts were recorded for this clone. CDR3 nucleotides: TGTGCCAGCTCACCTGCGGGGGGGAACTACGAGCAGTACTTC. Translated: CASSPAGGNYEQYF. This chain links TRBV18 with TRBJ2-7; 9 positions agree with TRBD2. The CDR3 runs to 14 residues. CDR1 KGHSH and CDR2 LQKENI come from the germline V gene. The ends lost 3 bases at V and 3 bases at J; junction bases unmatched: 3.

This sequence joins TRBV6-4 and TRBJ2-3; tentative D call: TRBD2 (5 bases). The germline V gene has CDR1 MRHNA and CDR2 SNTAGT. Trimming pared 6 bases from V and 2 bases from J, leaving 9 bases between. This CDR3 comprises 13 residues. The CDR3 coding sequence is TGTGCCAGCAGCTCGGGGTTCACAGATACGCAGTATTTT. Encoded protein: CASSSGFTDTQYF.

This clone was observed a few times. This chain joins TRBV7-8 and TRBJ1-5; D might be TRBD1 (5 bases). The CDR3 is 16 residues long. The germline V gene encodes CDR1 SGHVS and CDR2 FQNEAQ. V gave up 2 bases and J gave up 6 bases, with 17 bases separating them. CDR3 sequence (DNA): TGTGCCAGCAGCTTAAATGGCAGGGCGGTCAGTCAGCCCCAGCATTTT. This codes for CASSLNGRAVSQPQHF.

This clone occurred once. The chain uses TRBV6-1 and TRBJ2-1; 7 bases align to TRBD1. Germline CDR1 is MNHNS and CDR2 is SASEGT. V trimming: 3 bases; J trimming: 4 bases; junction bases outside the gene matches: 6. The CDR3 runs to 15 residues. CDR3 amino acids: CASSESRQGYNEQFF. The CDR3 DNA reads TGTGCCAGCAGTGAGTCTCGACAGGGATACAATGAGCAGTTCTTC.

V usage is TRBV7-2 and J usage is TRBJ1-4; D is undetermined. CDR1 is SGHTA and CDR2 is FQGNSA in the germline V gene. Trimming removed 3 bases at V and 8 bases at J, with 19 bases between. The CDR3 covers 16 residues. Written as DNA, the CDR3 is TGTGCCAGCAGCTTCTCGAGGCCCAGCCGGGAGGAAAAACTGTTTTTT. Encoded protein: CASSFSRPSREEKLFF.

The rearrangement joins TRBV7-8 to TRBJ2-7, with D possibly matching TRBD1 (5 bases). The germline CDR1 and CDR2 sequences are SGHVS and FQNEAQ. The CDR3 runs to 13 residues. V was clipped by 6 bases and J by 2 bases, with 11 bases between them. The CDR3 is CASSRDRTYEQYF. CDR3 sequence (DNA): TGTGCCAGCAGTCGAGACAGAACCTACGAGCAGTACTTC. Combining the CDR3 with reference TRBV7-8 and TRBJ2-7 gives the whole variable domain GAGVSQSPRYKVAKRGQDVALRCDPISGHVSLFWYQQALGQGPEFLTYFQNEAQLDKSGLPSDRFFAERPEGSVSTLKIQRTQQEDSAVYLCASSRDRTYEQYFGPGTRLTVT.

V usage is TRBV29-1 and J usage is TRBJ1-5; D gene unclear. There are 15 residues in the CDR3. V lost 4 bases to trimming and J lost 5 bases, with 18 bases between them. Germline V lookup: CDR1 SQVTM, CDR2 ANQGSEA. The CDR3 here is CSVGLSGSVDQPQHF. CDR3 nucleotide sequence: TGCAGCGTTGGTTTGTCGGGTTCCGTAGATCAGCCCCAGCATTTT. Full variable domain (missing parts from reference TRBV29-1 and TRBJ1-5): SAVISQKPSRDICQRGTSLTIQCQVDSQVTMMFWYRQQPGQSLTLIATANQGSEATYESGFVIDKFPISRPNLTFSTLTVSNMSPEDSSIYLCSVGLSGSVDQPQHFGDGTRLSIL.

The chain links TRBV5-8 to TRBJ1-5; 8 nucleotides agree with TRBD1. J lost 2 bases, V lost 5 bases, and 15 bases had no gene match. CDR1 SGHTS and CDR2 YDEGEE come from the germline V gene. This CDR3 contains 18 residues. The CDR3 DNA is TGTGCCAGCAGTGAAGGACAGGGCCGACATCGCGGCAATCAGCCCCAGCATTTT. Translating gives CASSEGQGRHRGNQPQHF. Filled out from reference TRBV5-8 and TRBJ1-5, the complete variable domain reads EAGVTQSPTHLIKTRGQQATLRCSPISGHTSVYWYQQALGLGLQFLLWYDEGEERNRGNFPPRFSGRQFPNYSSELNVNALELEDSALYLCASSEGQGRHRGNQPQHFGDGTRLSIL.

This clone occurred a few times. This chain links TRBV10-1 with TRBJ2-3; D assignment may be TRBD1 or TRBD2 (5 bases each). The CDR3 extends over 14 amino acids. The V end was cut by 4 bases, the J end by 2 bases, with 10 bases between. Germline V gives CDR1 WNHNN, CDR2 SYGVQD (reference sequence). CDR3 sequence reads: CASSGPGTTDTQYF. In DNA form, the CDR3 reads TGCGCCAGCAGTGGGCCAGGGACCACAGATACGCAGTATTTT.